Listed here are 8 T cell receptor beta chains from one sample, sequenced in a study of control samples from healthy donors and cancer patients. Repertoires were generated with immunoSEQ multiplex PCR, while TCRdb's copy carries only in-frame clones and drops some. The sample has about 120,000 clones; around nine tenths are singletons. Sequences were obtained from PBMCs. The receptors derive from an older woman with lung cancer.

The rearrangement joins TRBV6-6 to TRBJ2-1; D might be TRBD2 (6 bases). The CDR3 consists of 16 residues. Germline CDR1 is MNHNY and CDR2 is SVGAGI (reference sequence). The V gene lost 8 bases and the J gene lost 0 bases, with 17 bases spanning the gap. CDR3 nucleotides: TGTGCCAGCGTCCTCTCCGGACTACTCTCCTACAATGAGCAGTTCTTC. Encoded protein: CASVLSGLLSYNEQFF.

The rearrangement links TRBV11-3 to TRBJ2-3; TRBD2 matches at 13 bases. With V trimmed by 1 base and J by 1 base, 5 bases remained unmatched. This CDR3 is built from 18 residues. Germline loops: CDR1 SGHNT, CDR2 YENEEA. Here the CDR3 reads CASSLGTSGSTGTDTQYF. DNA for the CDR3: TGTGCCAGCAGCTTAGGGACTAGCGGGAGTACGGGCACAGATACGCAGTATTTT.

CDR3 sequence reads: CASSMIPDLGEQYF. The CDR3 DNA sequence: TGTGCCAGTAGTATGATTCCCGACCTCGGCGAGCAGTACTTC. V and J are TRBV19 and TRBJ2-7; D is ambiguous. Trimming took off 3 bases at V and 6 bases at J, with 15 bases between the two ends. The germline gives CDR1 LNHDA, CDR2 SQIVND (reference sequence). There are 14 residues in the CDR3.

The chain uses TRBV3-1 (or the pseudogene TRBV3-2) and TRBJ2-1; 7 bases map to TRBD1. V lost 1 base, J lost 9 bases, and 6 bases stayed unmatched. This CDR3 is 14 amino acids long. The V gene's germline CDR1 is LGHDT and CDR2 YNNKEL (reference sequence). CDR3 DNA sequence: TGTGCCAGCAGCCAAGTGGAAGGGGGCAGTGAGCAGTTCTTC. Translating it yields CASSQVEGGSEQFF.

This clone was observed once. V gene TRBV27 combines with J gene TRBJ2-2; weak D call: TRBD2 (7 bases). CDR1 MNHEY and CDR2 SMNVEV come from the germline V gene (reference sequence). The CDR3 is made up of 15 amino acids. V was trimmed by 11 bases and J by 6 bases, leaving 22 bases between them. The DNA of the CDR3 is TGTGCCTCCCGAGGGGGGGGCTCAAGTCCCGGGGAGCTGTTTTTT. It translates to CASRGGGSSPGELFF.

The J gene is TRBJ2-5, the V gene TRBV9, with 7 bases matching TRBD1. From germline, CDR1 is SGDLS and CDR2 YYNGEE. V was pared by 5 bases and J by 4 bases, with 2 bases of the junction left unmatched. This CDR3 has 12 residues. The CDR3 region is CASSRQGETQYF. In DNA form, the CDR3 reads TGTGCCAGCAGTAGACAGGGAGAGACCCAGTACTTC.

The V and J genes are TRBV7-2 and TRBJ2-3; 7 bases match TRBD2. The CDR3 is 14 amino acids. V lost 2 bases, J lost 8 bases, and 7 bases stayed unmatched. Germline V gene lookup returns CDR1 SGHTA and CDR2 FQGNSA. As DNA, the CDR3 is TGTGCCAGCAGCTTATCGGGCGGGAGAGGTACGCAGTATTTT. Protein: CASSLSGGRGTQYF.

The chain employs TRBV6-4 and TRBJ1-4; D is ambiguous. Germline loops: CDR1 MRHNA, CDR2 SNTAGT. The length of the CDR3 is 15 residues. V shed 2 bases and J shed 3 bases, with 10 bases lying between them. The CDR3 DNA is TGTGCCAGCAGTGACGGCGGCAGCCCTAATGAAAAACTGTTTTTT. This codes for CASSDGGSPNEKLFF.